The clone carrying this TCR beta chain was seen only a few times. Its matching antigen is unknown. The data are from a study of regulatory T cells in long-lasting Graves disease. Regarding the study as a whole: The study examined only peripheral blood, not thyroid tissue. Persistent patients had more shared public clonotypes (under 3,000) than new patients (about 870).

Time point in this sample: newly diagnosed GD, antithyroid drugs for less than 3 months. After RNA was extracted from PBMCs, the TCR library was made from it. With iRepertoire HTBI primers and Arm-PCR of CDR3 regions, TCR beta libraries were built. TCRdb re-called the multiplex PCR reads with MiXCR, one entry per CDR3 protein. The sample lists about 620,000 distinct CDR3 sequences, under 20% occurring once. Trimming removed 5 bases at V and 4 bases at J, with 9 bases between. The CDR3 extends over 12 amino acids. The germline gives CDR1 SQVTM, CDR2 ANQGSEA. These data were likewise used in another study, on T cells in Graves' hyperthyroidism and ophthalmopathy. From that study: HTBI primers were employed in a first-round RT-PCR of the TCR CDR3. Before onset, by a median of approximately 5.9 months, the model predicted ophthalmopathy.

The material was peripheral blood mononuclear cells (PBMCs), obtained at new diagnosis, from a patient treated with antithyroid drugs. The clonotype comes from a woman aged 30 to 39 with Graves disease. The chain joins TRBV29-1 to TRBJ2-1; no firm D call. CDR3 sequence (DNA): TGCAGCGTTCGGCTAGATTACAATGAGCAGTTCTTC. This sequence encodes CSVRLDYNEQFF.